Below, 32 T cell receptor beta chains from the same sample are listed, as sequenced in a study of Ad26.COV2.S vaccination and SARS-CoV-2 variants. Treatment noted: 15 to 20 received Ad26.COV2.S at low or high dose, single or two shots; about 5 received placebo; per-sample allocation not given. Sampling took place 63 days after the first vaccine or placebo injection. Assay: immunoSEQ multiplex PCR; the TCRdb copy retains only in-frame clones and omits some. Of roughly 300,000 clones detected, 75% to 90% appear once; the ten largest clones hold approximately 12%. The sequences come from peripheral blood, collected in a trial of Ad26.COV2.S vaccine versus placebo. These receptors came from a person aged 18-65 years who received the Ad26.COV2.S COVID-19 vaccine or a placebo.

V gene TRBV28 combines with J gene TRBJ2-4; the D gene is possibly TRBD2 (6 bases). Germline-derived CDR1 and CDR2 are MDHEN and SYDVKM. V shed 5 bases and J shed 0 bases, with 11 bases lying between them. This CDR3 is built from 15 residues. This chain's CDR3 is CASSPGGSAKNIQYF. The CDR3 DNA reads TGTGCCAGCAGTCCCGGGGGATCAGCCAAAAACATTCAGTACTTC.

The CDR3 reads CASSRQGPGNTIYF. The CDR3 DNA is TGTGCCAGCAGCCGACAGGGACCGGGAAACACCATATATTTT. V gene TRBV3-1 (or the pseudogene TRBV3-2) combines with J gene TRBJ1-3, with 7 bases fitting TRBD1. The CDR3 runs 14 residues. J was trimmed by 4 bases and V by 4 bases; bases with no gene match: 4. From germline, CDR1 is LGHDT and CDR2 YNNKEL (reference sequence).

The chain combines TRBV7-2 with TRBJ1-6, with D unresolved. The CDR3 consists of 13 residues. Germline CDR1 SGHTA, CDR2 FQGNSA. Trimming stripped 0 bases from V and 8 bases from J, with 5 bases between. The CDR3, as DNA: TGTGCCAGCAGCTTAGCCCTTGATTCACCCCTCCACTTT. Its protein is CASSLALDSPLHF.

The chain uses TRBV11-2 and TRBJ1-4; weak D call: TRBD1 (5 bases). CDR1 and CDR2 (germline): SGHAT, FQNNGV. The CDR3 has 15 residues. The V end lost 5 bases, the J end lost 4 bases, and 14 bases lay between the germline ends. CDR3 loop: CASSPTGGINEKLFF. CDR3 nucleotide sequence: TGTGCCAGCAGCCCAACGGGGGGGATTAATGAAAAACTGTTTTTT.

CDR3 sequence: CASSQAPGGAFF. The CDR3 DNA reads TGTGCCAGCAGCCAAGCCCCTGGTGGAGCTTTCTTT. The genes are TRBV6-5 and TRBJ1-1, with D unresolved. The V gene lost 6 bases and the J gene lost 10 bases, with 15 bases spanning the gap. Looked up from germline, CDR1 is MNHEY and CDR2 is SVGAGI. This CDR3 has 12 amino acids.

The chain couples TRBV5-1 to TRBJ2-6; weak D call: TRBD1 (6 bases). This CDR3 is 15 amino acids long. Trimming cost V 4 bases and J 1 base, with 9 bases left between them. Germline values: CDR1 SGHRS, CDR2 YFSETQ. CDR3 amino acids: CASSPDSSGANVLTF. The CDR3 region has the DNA TGCGCCAGCAGCCCGGACAGTTCTGGGGCCAACGTCCTGACTTTC. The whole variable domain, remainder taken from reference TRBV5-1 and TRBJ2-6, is KAGVTQTPRYLIKTRGQQVTLSCSPISGHRSVSWYQQTPGQGLQFLFEYFSETQRNKGNFPGRFSGRQFSNSRSEMNVSTLELGDSALYLCASSPDSSGANVLTFGAGSRLTVL.

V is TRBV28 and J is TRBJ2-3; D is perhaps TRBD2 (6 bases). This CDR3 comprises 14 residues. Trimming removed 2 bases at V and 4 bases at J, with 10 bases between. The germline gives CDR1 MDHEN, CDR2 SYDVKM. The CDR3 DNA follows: TGTGCCAGCAGTTTAACGGGGAGGCCAGATACGCAGTATTTT. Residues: CASSLTGRPDTQYF.

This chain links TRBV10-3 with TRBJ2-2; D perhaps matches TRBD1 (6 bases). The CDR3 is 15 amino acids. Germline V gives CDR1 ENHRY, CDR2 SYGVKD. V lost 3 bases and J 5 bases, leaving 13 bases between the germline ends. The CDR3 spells CAISERQVRTGELFF. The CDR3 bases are TGTGCCATCAGTGAAAGACAGGTTAGGACCGGGGAGCTGTTTTTT.

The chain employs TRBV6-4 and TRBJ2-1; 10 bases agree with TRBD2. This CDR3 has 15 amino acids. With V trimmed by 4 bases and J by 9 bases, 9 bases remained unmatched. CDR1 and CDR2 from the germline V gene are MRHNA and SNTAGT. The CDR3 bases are TGTGCCAGCAGTGTGGTCCTAGCGGGAGTTGGTGAGCAGTTCTTC. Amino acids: CASSVVLAGVGEQFF.

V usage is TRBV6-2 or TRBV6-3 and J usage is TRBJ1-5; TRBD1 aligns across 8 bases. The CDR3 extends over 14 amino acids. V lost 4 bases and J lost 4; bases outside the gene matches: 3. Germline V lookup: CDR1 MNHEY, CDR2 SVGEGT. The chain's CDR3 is CASSFGTGNQPQHF. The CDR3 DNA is TGTGCCAGCAGTTTCGGGACAGGAAATCAGCCCCAGCATTTT.

CDR3 DNA: TGCGCCAGCAGCCACAACCCACTCAGGGCGGGACCTTTGACAGATACGCAGTATTTT. Translated, it gives CASSHNPLRAGPLTDTQYF. The gene calls are TRBV4-3 and TRBJ2-3; tentatively, D is TRBD2 (6 bases). V gave up 3 bases and J gave up 3 bases, with 25 bases separating them. This CDR3 contains 19 residues. CDR1 and CDR2 from the germline V gene are LGHNA and YSLEER.

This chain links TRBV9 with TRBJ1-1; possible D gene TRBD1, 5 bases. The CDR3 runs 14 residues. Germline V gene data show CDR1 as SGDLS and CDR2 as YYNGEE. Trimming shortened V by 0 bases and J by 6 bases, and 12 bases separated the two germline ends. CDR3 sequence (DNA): TGTGCCAGCAGCGTAGGTTTAAGGGGCCCTGAAGCTTTCTTT. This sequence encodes CASSVGLRGPEAFF.

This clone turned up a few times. DNA of the CDR3: TGTGCCACCTCGGGCGGGGGTAGCTATGGCTACACCTTC. Translation: CATSGGGSYGYTF. V and J are TRBV9 and TRBJ1-2, with D possibly matching TRBD1 (5 bases). The CDR3 is 13 amino acids. Germline loops: CDR1 SGDLS, CDR2 YYNGEE. The V gene lost 9 bases and the J gene lost 4 bases, with 16 bases spanning the gap.

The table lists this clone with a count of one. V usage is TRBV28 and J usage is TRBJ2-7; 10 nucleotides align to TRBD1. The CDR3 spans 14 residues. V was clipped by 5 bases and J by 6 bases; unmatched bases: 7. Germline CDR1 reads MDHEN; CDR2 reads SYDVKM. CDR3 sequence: CASSTGTGVGEQYF. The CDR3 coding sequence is TGTGCCAGCAGTACAGGGACAGGGGTGGGCGAGCAGTACTTC. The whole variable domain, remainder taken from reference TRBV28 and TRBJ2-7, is DVKVTQSSRYLVKRTGEKVFLECVQDMDHENMFWYRQDPGLGLRLIYFSYDVKMKEKGDIPEGYSVSREKKERFSLILESASTNQTSMYLCASSTGTGVGEQYFGPGTRLTVT.

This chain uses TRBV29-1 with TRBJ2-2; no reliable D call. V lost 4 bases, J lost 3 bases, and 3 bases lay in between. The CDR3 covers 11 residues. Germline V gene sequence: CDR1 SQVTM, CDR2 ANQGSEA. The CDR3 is CSVGDTGELFF. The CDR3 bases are TGCAGCGTTGGCGACACCGGGGAGCTGTTTTTT.

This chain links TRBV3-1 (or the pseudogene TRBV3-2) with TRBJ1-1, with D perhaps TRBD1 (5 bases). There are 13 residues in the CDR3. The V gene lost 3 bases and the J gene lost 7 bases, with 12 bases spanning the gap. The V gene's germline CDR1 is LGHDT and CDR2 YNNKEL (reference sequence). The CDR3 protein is CASSHKGYGEAFF. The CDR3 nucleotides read TGTGCCAGCAGCCATAAGGGGTACGGTGAAGCTTTCTTT.

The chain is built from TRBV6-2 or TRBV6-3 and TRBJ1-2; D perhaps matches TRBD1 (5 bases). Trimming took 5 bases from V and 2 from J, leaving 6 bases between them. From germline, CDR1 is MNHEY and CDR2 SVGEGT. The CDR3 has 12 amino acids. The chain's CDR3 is CASSRDNYGYTF. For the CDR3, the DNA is TGTGCCAGCAGTCGGGACAACTATGGCTACACCTTC.

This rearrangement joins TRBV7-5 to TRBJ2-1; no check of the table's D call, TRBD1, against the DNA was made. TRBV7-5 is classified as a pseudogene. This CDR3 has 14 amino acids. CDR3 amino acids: CVRSPRQDDLEQFF. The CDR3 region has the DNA TGTGTCAGAAGCCCGCGACAGGATGATCTTGAGCAGTTCTTC.

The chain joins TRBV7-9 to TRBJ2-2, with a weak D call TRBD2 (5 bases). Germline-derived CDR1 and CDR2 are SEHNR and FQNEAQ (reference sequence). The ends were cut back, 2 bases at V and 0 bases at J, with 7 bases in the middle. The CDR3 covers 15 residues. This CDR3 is CASSLSGANTGELFF. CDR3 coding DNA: TGTGCCAGCAGCTTAAGCGGAGCGAACACCGGGGAGCTGTTTTTT.

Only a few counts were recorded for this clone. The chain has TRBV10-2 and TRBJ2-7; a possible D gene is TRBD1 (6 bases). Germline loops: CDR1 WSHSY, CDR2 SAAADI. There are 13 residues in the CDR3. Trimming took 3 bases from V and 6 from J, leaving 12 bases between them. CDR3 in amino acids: CASSDRGWSEQYF. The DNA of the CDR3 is TGCGCCAGCAGTGACAGGGGATGGTCCGAGCAGTACTTC.

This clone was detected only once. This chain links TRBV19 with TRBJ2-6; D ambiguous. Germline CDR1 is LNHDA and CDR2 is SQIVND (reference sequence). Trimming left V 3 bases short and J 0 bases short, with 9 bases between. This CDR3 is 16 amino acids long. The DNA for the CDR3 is TGTGCCAGTAGTATTACCCGAGGCTCTGGGGCCAACGTCCTGACTTTC. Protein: CASSITRGSGANVLTF.

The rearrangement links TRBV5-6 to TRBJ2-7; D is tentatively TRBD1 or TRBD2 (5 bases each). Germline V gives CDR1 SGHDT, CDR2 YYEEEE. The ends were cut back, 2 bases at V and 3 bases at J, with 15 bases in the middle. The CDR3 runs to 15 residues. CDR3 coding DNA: TGTGCCAGCAGCTTTGGGGGTGGGGCCGTCTACGAGCAGTACTTC. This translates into CASSFGGGAVYEQYF. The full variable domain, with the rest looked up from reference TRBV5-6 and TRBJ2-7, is DAGVTQSPTHLIKTRGQQVTLRCSPKSGHDTVSWYQQALGQGPQFIFQYYEEEERQRGNFPDRFSGHQFPNYSSELNVNALLLGDSALYLCASSFGGGAVYEQYFGPGTRLTVT.

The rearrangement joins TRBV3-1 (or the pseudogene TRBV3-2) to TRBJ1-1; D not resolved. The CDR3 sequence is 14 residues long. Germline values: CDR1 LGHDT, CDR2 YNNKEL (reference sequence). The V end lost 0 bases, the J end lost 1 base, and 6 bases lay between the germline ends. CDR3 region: CASSQDRPNTEAFF. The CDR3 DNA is TGTGCCAGCAGCCAAGATCGCCCGAACACTGAAGCTTTCTTT.

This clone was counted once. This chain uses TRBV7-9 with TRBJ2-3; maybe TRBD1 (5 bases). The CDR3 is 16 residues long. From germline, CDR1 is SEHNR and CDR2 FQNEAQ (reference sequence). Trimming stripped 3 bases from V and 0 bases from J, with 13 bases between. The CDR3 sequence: CASSFWTSSSTDTQYF. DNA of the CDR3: TGTGCCAGCAGCTTTTGGACAAGCTCTAGCACAGATACGCAGTATTTT.

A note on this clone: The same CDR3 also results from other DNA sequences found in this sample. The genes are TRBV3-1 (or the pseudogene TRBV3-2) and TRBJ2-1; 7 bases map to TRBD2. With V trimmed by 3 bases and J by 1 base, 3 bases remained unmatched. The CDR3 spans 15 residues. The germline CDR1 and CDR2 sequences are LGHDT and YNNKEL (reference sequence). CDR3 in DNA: TGTGCCAGCAGCCAGGCTAGCGGATCCTACAATGAGCAGTTCTTC. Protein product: CASSQASGSYNEQFF.

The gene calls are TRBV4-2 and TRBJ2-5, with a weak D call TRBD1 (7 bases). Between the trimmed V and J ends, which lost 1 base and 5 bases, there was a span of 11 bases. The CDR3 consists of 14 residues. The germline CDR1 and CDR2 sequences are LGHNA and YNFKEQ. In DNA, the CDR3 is TGTGCCAGCAGCCAAGGGGCAGGGGGGGAGACCCAGTACTTC. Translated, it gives CASSQGAGGETQYF.

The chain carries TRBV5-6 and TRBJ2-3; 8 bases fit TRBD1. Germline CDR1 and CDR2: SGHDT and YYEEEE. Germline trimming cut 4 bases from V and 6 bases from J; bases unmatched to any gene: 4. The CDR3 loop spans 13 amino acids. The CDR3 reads CASSSTGGDTQYF. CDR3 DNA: TGTGCCAGCAGCAGTACAGGGGGGGATACGCAGTATTTT.

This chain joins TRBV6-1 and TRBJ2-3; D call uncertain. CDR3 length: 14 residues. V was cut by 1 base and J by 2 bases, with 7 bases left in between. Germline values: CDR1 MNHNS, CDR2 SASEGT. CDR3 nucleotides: TGTGCCAGCAGTGAAGGGCCTCACACAGATACGCAGTATTTT. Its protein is CASSEGPHTDTQYF.

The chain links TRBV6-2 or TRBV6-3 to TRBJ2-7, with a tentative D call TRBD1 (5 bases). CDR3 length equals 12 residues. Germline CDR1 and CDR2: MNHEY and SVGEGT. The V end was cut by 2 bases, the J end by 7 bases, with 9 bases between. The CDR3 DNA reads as TGTGCCAGCAGTTACCAGGGCCGGGAGCAGTACTTC. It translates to CASSYQGREQYF.

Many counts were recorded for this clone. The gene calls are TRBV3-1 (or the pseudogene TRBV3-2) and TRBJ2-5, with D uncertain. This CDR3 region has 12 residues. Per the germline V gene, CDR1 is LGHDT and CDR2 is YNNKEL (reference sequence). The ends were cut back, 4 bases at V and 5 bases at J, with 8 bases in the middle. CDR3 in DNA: TGTGCCAGCAGCCCCCCTGCGGAGACCCAGTACTTC. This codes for CASSPPAETQYF.

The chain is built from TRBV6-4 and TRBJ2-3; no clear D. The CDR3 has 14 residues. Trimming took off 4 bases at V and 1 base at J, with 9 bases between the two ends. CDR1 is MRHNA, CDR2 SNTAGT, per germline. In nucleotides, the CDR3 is TGTGCCAGCAGTGTTCAGAGTGGCACAGATACGCAGTATTTT. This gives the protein CASSVQSGTDTQYF.

CDR3 loop: CASRATGDNEQFF. The CDR3 nucleotides are TGTGCCAGCAGAGCGACAGGGGACAATGAGCAGTTCTTC. The gene calls are TRBV6-5 and TRBJ2-1; 8 nucleotides line up with TRBD1. This CDR3 has 13 amino acids. Germline CDR1 reads MNHEY; CDR2 reads SVGAGI. The junction had 3 bases not matched to a gene; V was cut back by 6 bases and J by 5 bases.